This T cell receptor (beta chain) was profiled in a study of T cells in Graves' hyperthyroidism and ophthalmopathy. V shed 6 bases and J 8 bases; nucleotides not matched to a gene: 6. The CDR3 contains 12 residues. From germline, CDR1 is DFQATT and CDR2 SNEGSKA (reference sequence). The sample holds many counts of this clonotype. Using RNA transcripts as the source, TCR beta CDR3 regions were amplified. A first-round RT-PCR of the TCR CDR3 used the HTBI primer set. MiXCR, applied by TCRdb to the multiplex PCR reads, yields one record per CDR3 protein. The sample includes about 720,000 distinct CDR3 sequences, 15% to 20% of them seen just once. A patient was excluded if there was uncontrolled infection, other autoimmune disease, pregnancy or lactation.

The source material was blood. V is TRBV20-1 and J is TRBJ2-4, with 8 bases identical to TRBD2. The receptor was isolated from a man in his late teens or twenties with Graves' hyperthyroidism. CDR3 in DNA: TGCAGTGCCGCGGGGGGCAGGTACATTCAGTACTTC. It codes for CSAAGGRYIQYF.